A single T cell receptor (beta chain) is shown here with its context. TCRdb ran MiXCR on the RT-PCR reads and lists one entry per CDR3 protein. The data show 590,000 or so distinct CDR3 sequences, less than 15% seen once. The length of the CDR3 is 13 residues. The germline V gene encodes CDR1 SGHDT and CDR2 YYEEEE. Between the trimmed V and J ends, which lost 0 bases and 6 bases, there was a span of 9 bases. The record originates from a study of response to subunit inactivated influenza vaccine. This sequence joins TRBV5-6 and TRBJ1-2; no clear D gene. The TCR sequence derives from a man between 50 and 59 years old who received an inactivated influenza vaccine. The source was PBMCs from blood, collected around 15 days before vaccination. CDR3: CASSLVSGDGYTF. CDR3 DNA: TGTGCCAGCAGCTTGGTCTCTGGAGATGGCTACACCTTC.